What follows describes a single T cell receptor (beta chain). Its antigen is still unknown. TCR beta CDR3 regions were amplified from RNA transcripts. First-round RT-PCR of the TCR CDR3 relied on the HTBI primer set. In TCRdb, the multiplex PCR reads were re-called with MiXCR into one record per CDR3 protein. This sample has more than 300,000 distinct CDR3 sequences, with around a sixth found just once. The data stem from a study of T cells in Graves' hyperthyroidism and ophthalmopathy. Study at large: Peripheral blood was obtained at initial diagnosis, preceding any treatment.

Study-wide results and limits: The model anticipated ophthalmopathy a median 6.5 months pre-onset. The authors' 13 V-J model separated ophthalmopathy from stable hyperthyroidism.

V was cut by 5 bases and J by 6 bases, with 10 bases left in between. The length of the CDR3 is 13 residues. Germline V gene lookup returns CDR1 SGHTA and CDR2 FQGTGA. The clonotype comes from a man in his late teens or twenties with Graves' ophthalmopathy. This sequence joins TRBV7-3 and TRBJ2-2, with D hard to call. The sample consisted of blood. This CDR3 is CASSPLGSGELFF. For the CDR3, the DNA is TGTGCCAGCAGCCCACTCGGCTCCGGGGAGCTGTTTTTT.